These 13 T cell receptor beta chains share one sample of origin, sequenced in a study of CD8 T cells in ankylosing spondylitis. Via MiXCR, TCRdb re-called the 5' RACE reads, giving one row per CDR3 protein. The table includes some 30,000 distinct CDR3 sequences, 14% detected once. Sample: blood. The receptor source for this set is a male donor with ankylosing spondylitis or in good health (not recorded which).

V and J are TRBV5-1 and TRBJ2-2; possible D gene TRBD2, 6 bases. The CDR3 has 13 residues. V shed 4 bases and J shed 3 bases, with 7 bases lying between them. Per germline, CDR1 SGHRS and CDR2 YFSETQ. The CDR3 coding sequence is TGCGCCAGCAGCAGGGACTACACCGGGGAGCTGTTTTTT. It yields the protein CASSRDYTGELFF.

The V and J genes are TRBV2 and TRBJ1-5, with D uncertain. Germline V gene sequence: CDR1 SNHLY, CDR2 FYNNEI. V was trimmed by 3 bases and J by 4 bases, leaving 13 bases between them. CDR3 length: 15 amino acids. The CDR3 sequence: CASSELSTGNQPQHF. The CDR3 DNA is TGTGCCAGCAGTGAGCTTAGTACGGGAAATCAGCCCCAGCATTTT.

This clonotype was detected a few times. The CDR3 DNA is TGTGCCAGCAGCTTAGTTACCGGGACAATCTACGAGCAGTACTTC. It yields the protein CASSLVTGTIYEQYF. The chain is built from TRBV28 and TRBJ2-7; tentative D call: TRBD1 (6 bases). CDR1 and CDR2 (germline): MDHEN, SYDVKM. The CDR3 runs 15 residues. Trimming stripped 6 bases from V and 3 bases from J, with 18 bases between.

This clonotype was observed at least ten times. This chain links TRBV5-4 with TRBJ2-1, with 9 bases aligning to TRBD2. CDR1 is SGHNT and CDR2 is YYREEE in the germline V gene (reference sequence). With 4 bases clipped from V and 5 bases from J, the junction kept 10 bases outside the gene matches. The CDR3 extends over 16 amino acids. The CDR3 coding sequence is TGTGCCAGCAGCAGACGACTAGCGGTCGGTGACAATGAGCAGTTCTTC. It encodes CASSRRLAVGDNEQFF.

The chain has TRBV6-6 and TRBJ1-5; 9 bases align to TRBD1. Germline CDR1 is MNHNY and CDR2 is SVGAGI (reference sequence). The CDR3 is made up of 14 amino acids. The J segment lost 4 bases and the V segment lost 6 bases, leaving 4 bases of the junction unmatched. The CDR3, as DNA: TGTGCCAGCAGGGAGACAGGGGGTAATCAGCCCCAGCATTTT. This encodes CASRETGGNQPQHF.

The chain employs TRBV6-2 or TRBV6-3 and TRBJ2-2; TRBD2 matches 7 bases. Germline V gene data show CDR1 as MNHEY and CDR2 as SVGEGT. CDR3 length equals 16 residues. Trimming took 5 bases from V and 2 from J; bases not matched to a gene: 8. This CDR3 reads CASSTPGLTNTGELFF. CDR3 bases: TGTGCCAGCAGTACACCGGGACTAACTAACACCGGGGAGCTGTTTTTT.

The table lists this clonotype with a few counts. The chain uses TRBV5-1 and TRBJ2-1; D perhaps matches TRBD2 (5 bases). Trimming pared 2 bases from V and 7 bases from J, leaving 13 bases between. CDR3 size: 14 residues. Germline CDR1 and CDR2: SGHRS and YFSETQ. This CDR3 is CASSLLLVRNEQFF. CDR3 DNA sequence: TGCGCCAGCAGCTTATTACTAGTTAGGAATGAGCAGTTCTTC.

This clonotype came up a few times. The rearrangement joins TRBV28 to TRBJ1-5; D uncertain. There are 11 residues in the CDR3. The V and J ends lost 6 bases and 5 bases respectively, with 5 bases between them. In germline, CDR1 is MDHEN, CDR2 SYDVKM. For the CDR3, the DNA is TGTGCCAGCAGGACCGATCAGCCCCAGCATTTT. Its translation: CASRTDQPQHF.

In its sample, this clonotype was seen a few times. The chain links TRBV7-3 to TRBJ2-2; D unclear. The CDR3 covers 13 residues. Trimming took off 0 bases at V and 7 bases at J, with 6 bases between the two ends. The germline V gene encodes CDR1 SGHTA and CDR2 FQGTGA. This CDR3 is CASSLTAVGELFF. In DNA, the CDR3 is TGTGCCAGCAGCTTAACTGCAGTCGGGGAGCTGTTTTTT.

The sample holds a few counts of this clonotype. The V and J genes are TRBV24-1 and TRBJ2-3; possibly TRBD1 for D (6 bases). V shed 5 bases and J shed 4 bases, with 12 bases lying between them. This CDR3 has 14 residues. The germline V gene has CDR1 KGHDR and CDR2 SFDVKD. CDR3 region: CATSGRGGSDTQYF. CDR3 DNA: TGTGCCACCAGTGGCAGGGGTGGTTCAGATACGCAGTATTTT.

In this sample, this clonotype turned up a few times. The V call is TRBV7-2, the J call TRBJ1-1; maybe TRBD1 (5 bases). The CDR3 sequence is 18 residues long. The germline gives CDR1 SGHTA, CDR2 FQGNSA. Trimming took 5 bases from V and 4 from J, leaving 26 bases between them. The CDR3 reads CASSGRPKRTPQGTEAFF. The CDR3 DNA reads TGTGCCAGCAGCGGAAGGCCGAAAAGGACACCCCAGGGCACTGAAGCTTTCTTT.

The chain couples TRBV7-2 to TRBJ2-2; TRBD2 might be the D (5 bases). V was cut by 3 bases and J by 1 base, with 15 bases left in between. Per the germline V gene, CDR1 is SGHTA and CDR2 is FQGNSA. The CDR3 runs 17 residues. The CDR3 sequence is CASSFGGHLLNTGELFF. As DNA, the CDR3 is TGTGCCAGCAGCTTCGGAGGCCACCTGTTGAACACCGGGGAGCTGTTTTTT.

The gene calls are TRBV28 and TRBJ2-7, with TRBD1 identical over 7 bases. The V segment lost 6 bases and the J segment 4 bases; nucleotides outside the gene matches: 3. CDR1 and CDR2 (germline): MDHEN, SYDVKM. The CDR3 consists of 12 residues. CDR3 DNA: TGTGCCAGCAGCAGGGGGAAATACGAGCAGTACTTC. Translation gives CASSRGKYEQYF. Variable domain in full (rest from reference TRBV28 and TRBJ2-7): DVKVTQSSRYLVKRTGEKVFLECVQDMDHENMFWYRQDPGLGLRLIYFSYDVKMKEKGDIPEGYSVSREKKERFSLILESASTNQTSMYLCASSRGKYEQYFGPGTRLTVT.